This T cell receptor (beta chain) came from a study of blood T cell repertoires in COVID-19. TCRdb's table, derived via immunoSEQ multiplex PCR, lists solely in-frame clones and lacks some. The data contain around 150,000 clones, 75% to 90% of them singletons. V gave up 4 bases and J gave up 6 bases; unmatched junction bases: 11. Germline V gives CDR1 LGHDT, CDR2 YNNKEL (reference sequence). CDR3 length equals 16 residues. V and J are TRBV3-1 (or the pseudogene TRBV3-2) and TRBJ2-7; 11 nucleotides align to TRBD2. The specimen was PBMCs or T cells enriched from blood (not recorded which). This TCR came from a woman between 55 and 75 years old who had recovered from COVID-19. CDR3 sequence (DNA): TGTGCCAGCAGCCCCCGAGGTCTAGCGGGAGGAGGCGAGCAGTACTTC. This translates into CASSPRGLAGGGEQYF.